The 17 T cell receptor beta chains below were found in one sample sequenced in a study of T cells after yellow fever vaccination. MiXCR was run by TCRdb on the 5' RACE reads, yielding one entry per CDR3 protein. Of about 320,000 distinct CDR3 sequences in the sample, around a tenth are singletons; the top ten hold about 3%. The sequences come from CD4+ T cells sorted from PBMCs, collected 45 days after the yellow fever booster vaccination. Source of these receptors: a young man who received the YFV17D yellow fever vaccine.

The genes are TRBV18 and TRBJ1-4; 7 bases line up with TRBD1. Germline V gene lookup returns CDR1 KGHSH and CDR2 LQKENI. This CDR3 spans 15 amino acids. V lost 5 bases to trimming and J lost 7 bases; unmatched junction nucleotides: 10. The CDR3 region is CASSSTTGIIEKLFF. In nucleotides, the CDR3 is TGTGCCAGCTCATCGACGACAGGGATTATTGAAAAACTGTTTTTT.

CDR3 DNA sequence: TGTGCCAGCGGCCCGAGGTCTAGCGGCCGAAATGAGCAGTTCTTC. Protein: CASGPRSSGRNEQFF. This sequence joins TRBV9 and TRBJ2-1; 7 bases map to TRBD2. This CDR3 region has 15 residues. CDR1 and CDR2 from the germline V gene are SGDLS and YYNGEE. After removal of 7 bases from V and 7 bases from J, the junction contained 14 bases not matched to a gene.

This clonotype was picked up many times. The V and J genes are TRBV5-1 and TRBJ2-2; no firm D call. CDR1 SGHRS and CDR2 YFSETQ come from the germline V gene. This CDR3 is built from 15 residues. Trimming removed 2 bases from V and 2 bases from J, with 10 bases in between. CDR3 bases: TGCGCCAGCAGCTTATCTAGGGCCAACACCGGGGAGCTGTTTTTT. Residues: CASSLSRANTGELFF.

The chain couples TRBV6-5 to TRBJ2-7, with D perhaps TRBD1 or TRBD2 (6 bases each). There are 13 residues in the CDR3. V dropped 9 bases and J dropped 7 bases, with 19 bases sitting between them. Germline V CDR1 and CDR2: MNHEY, SVGAGI. CDR3 sequence (DNA): TGTGCCAGTAAGGGGGGTCCTTGGGAGGAGCAGTACGTC. It is translated as CASKGGPWEEQYV.

This rearrangement joins TRBV28 to TRBJ2-2, with TRBD1 identical over 7 bases. V was clipped by 6 bases and J by 6 bases; unmatched bases: 7. Looked up from germline, CDR1 is MDHEN and CDR2 is SYDVKM. The CDR3 loop spans 14 amino acids. CDR3 sequence: CASRGFQGAGELFF. CDR3 nucleotides: TGTGCCAGCAGGGGATTCCAGGGGGCCGGGGAGCTGTTTTTT.

A few counts support this clonotype. The chain joins TRBV3-1 to TRBJ1-1; 7 bases fit TRBD1. The CDR3 runs 15 residues. The V gene's germline CDR1 is LGHDT and CDR2 YNNKEL (reference sequence). V shed 5 bases and J 7 bases; nucleotides not matched to a gene: 13. The DNA for the CDR3 is TGTGCCAGCAGCTTCACAGCCGGGACAGTTGGTGAAGCTTTCTTT. Translation gives CASSFTAGTVGEAFF.

This clonotype was counted only a few times. V and J are TRBV29-1 and TRBJ1-4, with no clear D. CDR1 is SQVTM, CDR2 ANQGSEA, per germline. The CDR3 has 13 residues. Trimming left V 4 bases short and J 0 bases short, with 6 bases between. The CDR3 nucleotides read TGCAGCGTTGGGGGAGCAACTAATGAAAAACTGTTTTTT. The encoded protein is CSVGGATNEKLFF.

At least ten counts were recorded for this clonotype. V gene TRBV19 combines with J gene TRBJ2-2; no definite D call. V lost 5 bases to trimming and J lost 7 bases, with 8 bases between them. The CDR3 sequence is 12 residues long. From germline, CDR1 is LNHDA and CDR2 SQIVND (reference sequence). CDR3 DNA: TGTGCCAGTAGTCTTCAAATCGGGGAGCTGTTTTTT. Residues: CASSLQIGELFF.

This clonotype was observed a few times. The V gene is TRBV11-1, the J gene TRBJ2-5; D might be TRBD1 or TRBD2, each matching 6 bases. CDR3 size: 15 residues. The germline V and J ends were trimmed by 5 bases and 2 bases, with 15 bases remaining between them. CDR1 and CDR2 from the germline V gene are SGHAT and FQDESV (reference sequence). This CDR3 is CASSGNTGRQETQYF. The CDR3 DNA sequence: TGTGCCAGCAGCGGAAACACAGGGAGGCAAGAGACCCAGTACTTC.

The rearrangement joins TRBV19 to TRBJ2-5, with TRBD1 identical over 8 bases. Germline values: CDR1 LNHDA, CDR2 SQIVND (reference sequence). This CDR3 has 13 amino acids. The V segment lost 6 bases and the J segment 4 bases; nucleotides outside the gene matches: 4. CDR3 in DNA: TGTGCCAGTAGAGCCGGGACAGGAGAGACCCAGTACTTC. Translating gives CASRAGTGETQYF.

This clonotype came up many times. The rearrangement uses TRBV10-3 and TRBJ2-3; 7 bases align to TRBD2. Germline assignment: CDR1 ENHRY and CDR2 SYGVKD. CDR3 length equals 16 residues. J gave up 2 bases and V 0 bases, and 5 bases lay outside the gene matches. The CDR3 sequence: CAISESPAGLTDTQYF. DNA for the CDR3: TGTGCCATCAGTGAGTCGCCAGCGGGACTCACAGATACGCAGTATTTT.

The chain employs TRBV29-1 and TRBJ2-1; the D is unclear. From germline, CDR1 is SQVTM and CDR2 ANQGSEA. The CDR3 covers 13 residues. V was clipped by 6 bases and J by 8 bases, with 17 bases between them. The CDR3 DNA reads as TGCAGCGTGGTAAGGGCTCAACAAGATGAGCAGTTCTTC. It codes for CSVVRAQQDEQFF.

The chain recombines TRBV5-6 with TRBJ2-3, with D unclear. Trimming cost V 2 bases and J 3 bases, with 16 bases left between them. CDR1 is SGHDT, CDR2 YYEEEE, per germline. This CDR3 region has 16 residues. The CDR3 nucleotides are TGTGCCAGCAGCTTCCCCCGGGCCAGGAGTACAGATACGCAGTATTTT. Residues: CASSFPRARSTDTQYF.

Details on this clonotype: An end of the junction does not agree with germline; a read error may underlie this. The gene calls are TRBV6-5 and TRBJ2-4; D is possibly TRBD1 (5 bases). CDR1 and CDR2 from the germline V gene are MNHEY and SVGAGI. The CDR3 has 13 residues. This CDR3 reads CASSETERFPRDF. Written as DNA, the CDR3 is TGTGCCAGCAGTGAGACCGAACGATTCCCCAGGGACTTC.

The sample holds a few counts of this clonotype. The V call is TRBV5-1, the J call TRBJ2-2; 10 bases fit TRBD2. Germline CDR1 is SGHRS and CDR2 is YFSETQ. The CDR3 is 15 residues long. With 5 bases clipped from V and 6 bases from J, the junction kept 7 bases outside the gene matches. The CDR3 loop reads CASRSPGTSAGELFF. DNA of the CDR3: TGCGCCAGCAGATCCCCCGGGACTAGCGCCGGGGAGCTGTTTTTT.

There are a few counts of this clonotype. The genes are TRBV12-3 or TRBV12-4 and TRBJ2-2; D not resolved. The CDR3 consists of 12 residues. V gave up 3 bases and J gave up 6 bases, with 5 bases separating them. The CDR3 reads CASSFHPGELFF. Written as DNA, the CDR3 is TGTGCCAGCAGTTTTCATCCCGGGGAGCTGTTTTTT.

This clonotype was seen a few times. The rearrangement joins TRBV27 to TRBJ2-7; 10 bases line up with TRBD2. This CDR3 comprises 14 residues. Germline values: CDR1 MNHEY, CDR2 SMNVEV (reference sequence). With 5 bases clipped from V and 3 bases from J, the junction kept 4 bases outside the gene matches. As DNA, the CDR3 is TGTGCCAGCAGTAAGCGGGGGGGCTACTACGAGCAGTACGTC. Residues: CASSKRGGYYEQYV.